Sequencing of this TCR beta chain was carried out in a study of T-cell reconstitution after alpha-beta-depleted transplantation in children. TCRbeta library construction was performed incorporating unique molecular identifiers. TCRdb processed the PCR reads anew with MiXCR; each CDR3 protein has one entry. Of approximately 800,000 distinct CDR3 sequences listed, under 20% were seen once; the top ten hold just under 5%. This clonotype turned up a few times. The CDR3 sequence is 14 residues long. V gave up 6 bases and J gave up 3 bases, with 15 bases separating them. The germline gives CDR1 SQVTM, CDR2 ANQGSEA.

V gene TRBV29-1 combines with J gene TRBJ2-1, with D uncertain. The sample here was PBMCs, mostly from graft donor cells, taken 360 days after TCRalphabeta/CD19-depleted stem cell transplant. The source of this sequence is a male patient younger than 18 who had a stem cell transplant for acute lymphoblastic leukemia, so the T cells may come from the graft donor. The CDR3 loop reads CSVRPLSDYNEQFF. The CDR3 DNA follows: TGCAGCGTGAGACCCTTAAGCGACTACAATGAGCAGTTCTTC.